This T cell receptor (beta chain) originates from a study of metastatic and nonmetastatic thyroid tumors. General study findings and limits: Malignant thyroid tumors reportedly exceeded benign nodules significantly in TCR beta diversity, with the difference appearing in blood and tumor.

In the source study's methods: A classifier of distant metastasis in papillary thyroid cancer was built from CDR3 differences (across clinicopathological groups). TCRdb redid the clone calls on the PCR reads using MiXCR. TCRdb, not the authors, supplied the V and J calls. The sample has roughly 9,700 clones, less than 30% seen once. Germline values: CDR1 MDHEN, CDR2 SYDVKM. The CDR3 runs 16 residues. There were no patients who had received any treatment before thyroid surgery. With regard to this clone: Its antigen is currently unknown. Mismatch with germline at one junction end may stem from a read error.

The receptor was derived from a female donor with papillary thyroid cancer or a benign thyroid nodule (not recorded which). Some clones in this sample may be carry-over from other donors' samples. The chain combines TRBV28 with TRBJ1-2; a possible D gene is TRBD1 (5 bases). Sequenced material: tumor tissue. Here the CDR3 reads CASSFGPVGGTYGCTF. CDR3 sequence (DNA): TGTGCCAGCAGTTTTGGACCTGTGGGGGGAACCTATGGCTGCACCTTC.